This T cell receptor beta chain was obtained from a study of OX40 agonist ivuxolimab in advanced cancers. Turning to the study itself: As their treatment, patients were administered ivuxolimab, an agonistic anti-OX40 (CD134) antibody. Study-level findings and limits: Certain nonresponders likewise exhibited a low normalized T-cell clonal expansion.

Sequencing was performed with immunoSEQ multiplex PCR; in TCRdb, only in-frame clones are kept and a portion is missing. The sample contains 80,000 to 95,000 clones, around 85% of which appear only once. This CDR3 contains 13 residues. The germline V gene encodes CDR1 SGHTA and CDR2 FQGNSA. V was pared by 5 bases and J by 5 bases, with 10 bases between. Remarks on this clone: Antigen specificity is unknown.

At baseline, cycle 4 day 1, and cycle 7 day 1, blood was sampled. The rearrangement links TRBV7-2 to TRBJ1-5; no clear D. The specimen was CD4+ or CD8+ T cells sorted from blood, collected in a trial of the OX40 agonist ivuxolimab. The TCR comes from an adult with an advanced solid tumor such as melanoma, head and neck, liver or kidney cancer. Written as DNA, the CDR3 is TGTGCCAGCAGCCCCCAGGACGATCAGCCCCAGCATTTT. Its protein product is CASSPQDDQPQHF.